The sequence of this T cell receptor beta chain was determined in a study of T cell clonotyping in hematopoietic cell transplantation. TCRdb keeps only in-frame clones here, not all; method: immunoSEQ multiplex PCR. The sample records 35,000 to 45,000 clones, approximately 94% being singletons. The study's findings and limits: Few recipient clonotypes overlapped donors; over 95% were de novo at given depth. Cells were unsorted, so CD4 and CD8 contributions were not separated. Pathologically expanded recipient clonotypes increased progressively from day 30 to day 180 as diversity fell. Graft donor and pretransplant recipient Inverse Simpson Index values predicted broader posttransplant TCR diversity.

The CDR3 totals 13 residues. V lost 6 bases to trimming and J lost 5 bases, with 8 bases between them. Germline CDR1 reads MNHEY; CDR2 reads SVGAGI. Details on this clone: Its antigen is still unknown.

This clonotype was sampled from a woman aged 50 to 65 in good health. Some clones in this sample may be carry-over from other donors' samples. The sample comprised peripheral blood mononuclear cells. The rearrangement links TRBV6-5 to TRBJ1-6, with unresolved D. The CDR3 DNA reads TGTGCCAGCAGGGTGGGAAATAATTCACCCCTCCACTTT. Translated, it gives CASRVGNNSPLHF.